Below are 8 T cell receptor beta chains sequenced from a single sample in a study of OX40 agonist ivuxolimab in advanced cancers. Profiling relied on immunoSEQ multiplex PCR, and the TCRdb table lists in-frame clones only, not all of them. The table records about 79,000 clones, 88% of them present only once. Sequencing was performed on CD4+ or CD8+ T cells sorted from blood, taken in a trial of the OX40 agonist ivuxolimab. The source is an adult with an advanced solid tumor such as melanoma, head and neck, liver or kidney cancer.

In its sample, this clone was seen once. The V and J genes are TRBV30 and TRBJ2-7; maybe TRBD2 (5 bases). This CDR3 spans 13 amino acids. Germline assignment: CDR1 GTSNPN and CDR2 SVGIG (reference sequence). V was shortened by 3 bases and J by 6 bases, with 15 bases between the two germline ends. In DNA, the CDR3 is TGTGCCTGGAGGGAGGACTTGCTAAGCGAGCAGTACTTC. It codes for CAWREDLLSEQYF.

The rearrangement uses TRBV11-1 and TRBJ2-2; TRBD1 matches at 7 bases. There are 15 residues in the CDR3. V dropped 5 bases and J dropped 6; count of bases not matched to a gene: 9. CDR1 and CDR2 (germline): SGHAT, FQDESV (reference sequence). CDR3 DNA sequence: TGTGCCAGCAGCGCAGACAGGGCCGCCGCCGGGGAGCTGTTTTTT. This encodes CASSADRAAAGELFF. The full variable domain, in which reference TRBV11-1 and TRBJ2-2 provide the parts outside the CDR3, is EAEVAQSPRYKITEKSQAVAFWCDPISGHATLYWYRQILGQGPELLVQFQDESVVDDSQLPKDRFSAERLKGVDSTLKIQPAELGDSAMYLCASSADRAAAGELFFGEGSRLTVL.

This clone was observed a single time. V gene TRBV5-8 combines with J gene TRBJ1-4, with 7 bases that match TRBD1. CDR1 is SGHTS, CDR2 YDEGEE, per germline. Trimming removed 4 bases from V and 0 bases from J; junction bases left unmatched: 6. The CDR3 sequence is 16 residues long. CDR3: CASSPGQTATNEKLFF. CDR3 DNA: TGTGCCAGCAGCCCGGGACAGACAGCAACTAATGAAAAACTGTTTTTT.

This clone has only one observation. This chain joins TRBV7-8 and TRBJ2-5; 8 positions match TRBD2. There are 13 residues in the CDR3. CDR1 and CDR2 from the germline V gene are SGHVS and FQNEAQ. Trimming removed 2 bases from V and 5 bases from J; junction bases left unmatched: 1. The CDR3 coding sequence is TGTGCCAGCAGCTTAACGGGGGGGGAGACCCAGTACTTC. Translating it yields CASSLTGGETQYF.

The chain uses TRBV6-1 and TRBJ2-7; 8 bases map to TRBD2. The V and J ends lost 1 base and 4 bases, in that order; junction bases with no gene match: 9. Per germline, CDR1 MNHNS and CDR2 SASEGT. This CDR3 contains 16 residues. CDR3 nucleotide sequence: TGTGCCAGCAGTGAAGGGCCGGGACTAGACCTATACGAGCAGTACTTC. This gives the protein CASSEGPGLDLYEQYF.

The chain couples TRBV5-6 to TRBJ1-6; D ambiguous. Trimming left V 3 bases short and J 5 bases short, with 6 bases between. CDR3 length: 13 amino acids. Germline V gives CDR1 SGHDT, CDR2 YYEEEE. CDR3 nucleotides: TGTGCCAGCAGCTACAGAGATAATTCACCCCTCCACTTT. Amino acid sequence: CASSYRDNSPLHF.

The V call is TRBV6-6, the J call TRBJ1-1; no reliable D call. V was cut by 7 bases and J by 0 bases, with 12 bases left in between. The CDR3 consists of 14 residues. Germline V gene lookup returns CDR1 MNHNY and CDR2 SVGAGI (reference sequence). The CDR3 nucleotides are TGTGCCAGCACCTCCGAGACACTGAACACTGAAGCTTTCTTT. Translated: CASTSETLNTEAFF.

The CDR3 sequence is CASSLDQGWTDTQYF. The CDR3 DNA follows: TGTGCCAGCAGCTTAGACCAGGGGTGGACAGATACGCAGTATTTT. The chain combines TRBV7-2 with TRBJ2-3, with D possibly matching TRBD1 (6 bases). V lost 1 base, J lost 3 bases, and 11 bases lay in between. Germline CDR1 and CDR2: SGHTA and FQGNSA. The CDR3 extends over 15 amino acids. Filled out from reference TRBV7-2 and TRBJ2-3, the complete variable domain reads GAGVSQSPSNKVTEKGKDVELRCDPISGHTALYWYRQSLGQGLEFLIYFQGNSAPDKSGLPSDRFSAERTGGSVSTLTIQRTQQEDSAVYLCASSLDQGWTDTQYFGPGTRLTVL.